The 9 T cell receptor beta chains below all came from one sample that was sequenced in a study of T cells in Graves' hyperthyroidism and ophthalmopathy. Researchers amplified the TCR beta CDR3 regions from RNA transcripts. Using the HTBI primer set, a first-round RT-PCR was run on the TCR CDR3. TCRdb re-called the multiplex PCR reads with MiXCR, one entry per CDR3 protein. The sample shows under 550,000 distinct CDR3 sequences, about 20% of them seen only once. Sequenced sample: blood. The receptor source for this set is a man aged 35 to 55 with Graves' ophthalmopathy.

This chain connects TRBV5-6 to TRBJ1-1; D remains ambiguous. The CDR3 contains 11 residues. The V and J ends lost 4 bases and 3 bases respectively, with 4 bases between them. Germline V CDR1 and CDR2: SGHDT, YYEEEE. DNA of the CDR3: TGTGCCAGCAGCGTGGACACTGAAGCTTTCTTT. Protein sequence: CASSVDTEAFF.

There are many counts of this clonotype. This chain uses TRBV2 with TRBJ2-3, with 8 bases aligning to TRBD1. The V gene's germline CDR1 is SNHLY and CDR2 FYNNEI. The CDR3 is 16 residues long. J lost 1 base, V lost 7 bases, and 10 bases had no gene match. The DNA of the CDR3 is TGTGCCAGCAAGTTGGGTACAGGGGGAGGCACAGATACGCAGTATTTT. Amino acid sequence: CASKLGTGGGTDTQYF.

This clonotype appeared many times. The chain has TRBV11-2 and TRBJ2-7; D not certain. V gave up 0 bases and J gave up 2 bases, with 11 bases separating them. Germline-derived CDR1 and CDR2 are SGHAT and FQNNGV. The CDR3 length is 15 residues. This CDR3 is CASSLEGGVAYEQYF. In DNA form, the CDR3 reads TGTGCCAGCAGCTTAGAGGGTGGAGTCGCCTACGAGCAGTACTTC.

This clonotype showed up many times. The chain links TRBV6-6 to TRBJ2-1, with D perhaps matching TRBD1 (6 bases). V was clipped by 2 bases and J by 7 bases, with 12 bases between them. The V gene's germline CDR1 is MNHNY and CDR2 SVGAGI (reference sequence). This CDR3 region has 14 residues. For the CDR3, the DNA is TGTGCCAGCAGTTACCTGGACAGCACAAATGAGCAGTTCTTC. This codes for CASSYLDSTNEQFF.

This chain links TRBV20-1 with TRBJ2-1, with 8 positions matching TRBD2. This CDR3 is built from 17 residues. Germline V gives CDR1 DFQATT, CDR2 SNEGSKA (reference sequence). J was trimmed by 0 bases and V by 1 base; bases with no gene match: 8. CDR3 DNA sequence: TGCAGTGCTAGAGTAGCGGGGAGGGGATTCTCCTACAATGAGCAGTTCTTC. Its protein product is CSARVAGRGFSYNEQFF.

This clonotype was detected many times. In DNA, the CDR3 is TGTGCCAGCAGCTTAAATCCTAGTTCCACAGATACGCAGTATTTT. Its translation: CASSLNPSSTDTQYF. This sequence joins TRBV7-3 and TRBJ2-3; D call uncertain. V lost 1 base to trimming and J lost 2 bases, with 10 bases between them. This CDR3 comprises 15 residues. The V gene's germline CDR1 is SGHTA and CDR2 FQGTGA.

This clonotype was seen a few times. The rearrangement links TRBV25-1 to TRBJ1-5; D remains unclear. The CDR3 covers 14 residues. Germline CDR1 MGHDK, CDR2 SYGVNS. Trimming removed 3 bases at V and 0 bases at J, with 6 bases between. For the CDR3, the DNA is TGTGCCAGCAGTGACGGGAATAGCAATCAGCCCCAGCATTTT. Protein product: CASSDGNSNQPQHF.

This clonotype was detected many times. The rearrangement uses TRBV11-2 and TRBJ2-1; tentatively, D is TRBD2 (6 bases). Germline loops: CDR1 SGHAT, CDR2 FQNNGV. V was clipped by 1 base and J by 5 bases, with 15 bases between them. This CDR3 has 16 amino acids. The CDR3 spells CASSLGGTQWDNEQFF. CDR3 DNA sequence: TGTGCCAGCAGCTTAGGAGGGACTCAGTGGGACAATGAGCAGTTCTTC.

This clonotype was recorded a few times. The rearrangement joins TRBV9 to TRBJ2-3, with a tentative D call TRBD1 (5 bases). This CDR3 spans 18 amino acids. Per germline, CDR1 SGDLS and CDR2 YYNGEE. The V end was cut by 2 bases, the J end by 4 bases, with 23 bases between. DNA of the CDR3: TGTGCCAGCAGCGTTTCCGTTGGCGGCAGGGCCGTACCAGATACGCAGTATTTT. It encodes CASSVSVGGRAVPDTQYF.